Listed below are T cell receptor beta chains from one sample, sequenced in a study of radiotherapy plus CTLA-4 blockade in lung cancer. Measured with immunoSEQ multiplex PCR; TCRdb has only the in-frame clones, and not every one. The sample lists 80,000 or so clones; 78% were seen once. Material: peripheral blood, obtained from a patient treated with radiotherapy plus ipilimumab. The receptor source for this set is a human donor with non-small cell lung cancer whose response to radiotherapy plus ipilimumab could not be evaluated. Some clones in this sample may be carry-over from other donors' samples. The CDR3 runs from the conserved cysteine through the conserved F or W. The D gene is left open where the match is weak. Size tells how often a clone was seen (once, few, many) or the class of an expanded clone, and some rows leave it out.

clone_size	j_call	d_call	cdr3_length	v_call	cdr3_nt	cdr3_aa
many	TRBJ1-4	NA	15	TRBV11-2	TGTGCCAGCAGCTTCCAGGGCCCGACTAATGAAAAACTGTTTTTT	CASSFQGPTNEKLFF
NA	TRBJ2-3	NA	13	TRBV9	TGTGCCAGCAGCGTAGGAGGCACAGATACGCAGTATTTT	CASSVGGTDTQYF
NA	TRBJ1-4	TRBD1	15	TRBV9	TGTGCCAGCAGCCCTCCAGGGGGCACGAGTGAAAAACTGTTTTTT	CASSPPGGTSEKLFF
NA	TRBJ1-5	NA	16	TRBV27	TGTGCCAGCATGCCCCGAAACGGGTTTCCCGATCAGCCCCAGCATTTT	CASMPRNGFPDQPQHF
few	TRBJ2-3	TRBD1	15	TRBV29-1	TGCAGCGTTGAACTAGGGGACAGGTTCACAGATACGCAGTATTTT	CSVELGDRFTDTQYF
NA	TRBJ2-2	TRBD2	15	TRBV28	TGTGCCAGCACCACTAGCGGCCCCAGCACCGGGGAGCTGTTTTTT	CASTTSGPSTGELFF
NA	TRBJ2-7	NA	17	TRBV5-1	TGCGCCAGCAGCTTGGGGCCGGCGGCGGTCGGAACCTACGAGCAGTACTTC	CASSLGPAAVGTYEQYF
NA	TRBJ2-1	TRBD2	15	TRBV27	TGTGCCAGCAGTTTTGCAGCGGGGGGGCTCCCTGAGCAGTTCTTC	CASSFAAGGLPEQFF
once	TRBJ2-3	NA	13	TRBV2	TGTGCCAGCCGTCGGGACTTCACAGATACGCAGTATTTT	CASRRDFTDTQYF
few	TRBJ2-1	TRBD2	12	TRBV29-1	TGCATCGCAGCGGGGGGGCTGAATGAGCAGTTCTTC	CIAAGGLNEQFF
NA	TRBJ1-3	NA	14	TRBV9	TGTGCCAGCAGCGTGGGCGTATCTGGAAACACCATATATTTT	CASSVGVSGNTIYF
NA	TRBJ2-7	TRBD1	14	TRBV7-7	TGTGCTAGCAGCTTAGGGACAGGGCCAGGTGAGCAGTACTTC	CASSLGTGPGEQYF
few	TRBJ2-3	TRBD2	18	TRBV7-9	TGTGCCAGCAGCTTAGCACTAGCGGGGGGGCCTGGCACAGATACGCAGTATTTT	CASSLALAGGPGTDTQYF
NA	TRBJ1-2	TRBD1	16	TRBV5-6	TGTGCCAGCAGCCGCCGACAGGGGGAAGGACCGGATGGCTACACCTTC	CASSRRQGEGPDGYTF
NA	TRBJ1-6	NA	18	TRBV5-1	TGCGCCAGCAGCTTGGGGGGCCAGGGGTCATCCTATAATTCACCCCTCCACTTT	CASSLGGQGSSYNSPLHF
NA	TRBJ2-7	NA	14	TRBV4-1	TGCGCCAGCAGCCAATCAGGAAGATCGGGGGAGCAGTACTTC	CASSQSGRSGEQYF
NA	TRBJ1-2	NA	13	TRBV7-9	TGTGGCCCCAGCCTTGGGGGGGAGTATGGCTACACCTTC	CGPSLGGEYGYTF
NA	TRBJ2-1	TRBD2	19	TRBV5-4	TGTGCCAGCAGCTCCCATACGGGGGGGGGCCTGGTGGGATACAATGAGCAGTTCTTC	CASSSHTGGGLVGYNEQFF
NA	TRBJ2-7	NA	10	TRBV7-9	TGTGCCAGCAGCCCGGACGAGCAGTACTTC	CASSPDEQYF
NA	TRBJ1-5	NA	14	TRBV2	TGTGCCAGCGCCATACAAGGGGGCAATCAGCCCCAGCATTTT	CASAIQGGNQPQHF
NA	TRBJ1-5	NA	14	TRBV6-1	TGTGCCAGCCTACAATCGGGAGGCAATCAGCCCCAGCATTTT	CASLQSGGNQPQHF
NA	TRBJ2-5	NA	15	TRBV6-5	TGTGCCAGCAGGGGACTTGGACGGGAACAAGAGACCCAGTACTTC	CASRGLGREQETQYF
few	TRBJ1-4	TRBD1	15	TRBV28	TGTGCCTCCACGGCAGGGGGCGGTTTGATCGAAAAACTGTTTTTT	CASTAGGGLIEKLFF
NA	TRBJ1-1	NA	16	TRBV7-9	TGTGCCAGCAGCCGTATTGGGGGGATTAAGAACACTGAAGCTTTCTTT	CASSRIGGIKNTEAFF
NA	TRBJ2-1	NA	13	TRBV28	TGTGCCAGCAGTTTAGGATCGAGGAATGAGCAGTTCTTC	CASSLGSRNEQFF
NA	TRBJ1-2	TRBD1	12	TRBV11-2	TGTGCCAGCAGCCCGGGACAGTATGGCTACACCTTC	CASSPGQYGYTF
few	TRBJ1-5	TRBD1	14	TRBV6-6	TGTGCCAGCGGGACAGGGGGCCCTAATCAGCCCCAGCATTTT	CASGTGGPNQPQHF
NA	TRBJ2-2	NA	14	TRBV2	TGTGCCAGCAGGGGACTGAGTGGCGCCGGGGAGCTGTTTTTT	CASRGLSGAGELFF
NA	TRBJ2-7	TRBD2	14	TRBV19	TGTGCCAGTAGTGTGCGCGGGGGACGCTACGAGCAGTACTTC	CASSVRGGRYEQYF
NA	TRBJ2-3	TRBD2	16	TRBV5-4	TGTGCCAGCAGCTTGGAGGGCGGGGGGGCCATAGATACGCAGTATTTT	CASSLEGGGAIDTQYF
NA	TRBJ2-5	TRBD1	14	TRBV9	TGTGCCAGCAGCTTAGGGACAGGGGTGGAGACCCAGTACTTC	CASSLGTGVETQYF
NA	TRBJ1-6	NA	12	TRBV13	TGTGCCAGCAGCCCCCCAGGAACACCCCTCCACTTT	CASSPPGTPLHF
few	TRBJ1-2	NA	13	TRBV5-4	TGTGCCAGCAGCTTGGGACAAGAATATGGCTACACCTTC	CASSLGQEYGYTF